These 29 T cell receptor beta chains were sequenced from one sample in a study of cytomegalovirus exposure and HLA in healthy donors. The PCR had 60 Vbeta and 13 Jbeta primers. Libraries were prepared by immunoSEQ multiplex PCR; TCRdb keeps only in-frame clonotypes and omits some of them. The repertoire holds 150,000 or so clones, with more than 60% as singletons. Source material: PBMCs. The receptor set was obtained from a man in his thirties or forties in good health and CMV-seropositive.

The chain employs TRBV11-3 and TRBJ1-1, with 7 bases aligning to TRBD1. CDR3 length: 14 residues. Germline assignment: CDR1 SGHNT and CDR2 YENEEA. The CDR3 DNA reads TGTGCGATCTCGTGGCAGGGGGGAAACACTGAAGCTTTCTTT. Protein product: CAISWQGGNTEAFF.

This sequence joins TRBV27 and TRBJ2-2; 7 nucleotides agree with TRBD2. Germline trimming cut 0 bases from V and 6 bases from J; bases unmatched to any gene: 4. Germline V gene data show CDR1 as MNHEY and CDR2 as SMNVEV (reference sequence). This CDR3 region has 15 residues. The CDR3 spells CASSLSWREPGELFF. The CDR3 bases are TGTGCCAGCAGTTTATCGTGGCGGGAGCCCGGGGAGCTGTTTTTT.

A few counts support this clone. V is TRBV28 and J is TRBJ1-5; 8 positions match TRBD1. CDR1 MDHEN and CDR2 SYDVKM come from the germline V gene. After removal of 6 bases from V and 6 bases from J, the junction contained 10 bases not matched to a gene. There are 15 residues in the CDR3. Here the CDR3 reads CASSVLQGESQPQHF. In DNA form, the CDR3 reads TGTGCCAGCAGCGTATTACAGGGGGAAAGTCAGCCCCAGCATTTT.

The rearrangement uses TRBV30 and TRBJ2-7; 11 nucleotides align to TRBD1. Germline V gene data show CDR1 as GTSNPN and CDR2 as SVGIG (reference sequence). The J segment lost 4 bases and the V segment lost 4 bases, leaving 6 bases of the junction unmatched. The CDR3 contains 14 residues. CDR3 region: CAWNPGQGAYEQYF. CDR3 DNA: TGTGCCTGGAACCCCGGACAGGGGGCATACGAGCAGTACTTC.

This clone was recorded a few times. The chain joins TRBV9 to TRBJ2-1; 14 nucleotides match TRBD2. Per the germline V gene, CDR1 is SGDLS and CDR2 is YYNGEE. J lost 8 bases, V lost 0 bases, and 7 bases had no gene match. The CDR3 extends over 17 amino acids. As DNA, the CDR3 is TGTGCCAGCAGCGTAGACACGGGACTAGCGGGAGTTCATGAGCAGTTCTTC. Protein sequence: CASSVDTGLAGVHEQFF.

The V and J genes are TRBV7-6 and TRBJ1-2, with a weak D call TRBD1 (6 bases). The germline gives CDR1 SGHVS, CDR2 FNYEAQ. Trimming shortened V by 4 bases and J by 2 bases, and 8 bases separated the two germline ends. The CDR3 extends over 13 amino acids. The CDR3 here is CASSSDSNYGYTF. CDR3 bases: TGTGCCAGCAGCTCGGACAGCAACTATGGCTACACCTTC.

The chain links TRBV10-3 to TRBJ2-6, with no clear D. V was shortened by 3 bases and J by 0 bases, with 3 bases between the two germline ends. Germline CDR1 reads ENHRY; CDR2 reads SYGVKD. The CDR3 extends over 14 amino acids. The CDR3 nucleotides read TGTGCCATCAGTGACGGCTCTGGGGCCAACGTCCTGACTTTC. It is translated as CAISDGSGANVLTF.

The chain links TRBV28 to TRBJ1-5, with TRBD1 matching over 7 bases. CDR1 is MDHEN, CDR2 SYDVKM, per germline. V was pared by 5 bases and J by 9 bases, with 10 bases of the junction left unmatched. CDR3 size: 14 residues. The CDR3 DNA reads TGTGCCAGCAGTGGACCGGGACAGTCATCGCCCCAGCATTTT. It is translated as CASSGPGQSSPQHF.

V usage is TRBV7-9 and J usage is TRBJ1-2, with TRBD1 matching over 7 bases. Germline-derived CDR1 and CDR2 are SEHNR and FQNEAQ (reference sequence). V gave up 3 bases and J gave up 4 bases; unmatched junction bases: 11. This CDR3 contains 16 residues. The CDR3 reads CASSFSGTEGLYGYTF. CDR3 coding DNA: TGTGCCAGCAGCTTTTCCGGGACAGAGGGCCTCTATGGCTACACCTTC.

As regards this clone: This specimen includes other DNA sequences encoding the same CDR3. The chain recombines TRBV11-3 with TRBJ2-4, with 10 bases identical to TRBD1. V lost 5 bases to trimming and J lost 5 bases; unmatched junction nucleotides: 9. Germline loops: CDR1 SGHNT, CDR2 YENEEA. This CDR3 contains 16 residues. Here the CDR3 reads CASSRSGQGSQNIQYF. CDR3 in DNA: TGTGCCAGCAGCCGGTCGGGACAGGGGTCACAAAACATTCAGTACTTC. The full variable domain, with the rest looked up from reference TRBV11-3 and TRBJ2-4, is EAGVVQSPRYKIIEKKQPVAFWCNPISGHNTLYWYLQNLGQGPELLIRYENEEAVDDSQLPKDRFSAERLKGVDSTLKIQPAELGDSAVYLCASSRSGQGSQNIQYFGAGTRLSVL.

As regards this clone: The junction differs from germline at one of its ends, possibly a read error. The chain recombines TRBV7-9 with TRBJ2-5; D not certain. The CDR3 sequence is 12 residues long. Per the germline V gene, CDR1 is SEHNR and CDR2 is FQNEAQ (reference sequence). Here the CDR3 DNA reads TGTTCCAGCACCACCCCGGGAGAGACCCAGTACTTC. Translating gives CSSTTPGETQYF. Full variable domain (remainder filled in from reference TRBV7-9 and TRBJ2-5): DTGVSQNPRHKITKRGQNVTFRCDPISEHNRLYWYRQTLGQGPEFLTYFQNEAQLEKSRLLSDRFSAERPKGSFSTLEIQRTEQGDSAMYLCSSTTPGETQYFGPGTRLLVL.

This clone was seen a few times. Here the CDR3 reads CASSYGGASQPQHF. The CDR3, as DNA: TGTGCCAGCAGTTACGGGGGCGCGAGTCAGCCCCAGCATTTT. V is TRBV6-6 and J is TRBJ1-5, with a weak D call TRBD1 (6 bases). The CDR3 consists of 14 residues. CDR1 is MNHNY, CDR2 SVGAGI, per germline (reference sequence). Trimming stripped 2 bases from V and 6 bases from J, with 11 bases between.

CDR3 DNA sequence: TGTGCCAGCAGCGTACAAGCGGGAGATTTAGATACGCAGTATTTT. Encoded protein: CASSVQAGDLDTQYF. This chain joins TRBV9 and TRBJ2-3; 8 positions match TRBD2. The CDR3 is 15 residues long. The V gene's germline CDR1 is SGDLS and CDR2 YYNGEE. V lost 1 base and J lost 5; bases outside the gene matches: 6.

J is TRBJ2-5 and V is TRBV19, with 9 bases identical to TRBD1. The CDR3 runs 14 residues. Germline CDR1 LNHDA, CDR2 SQIVND (reference sequence). The J segment lost 4 bases and the V segment lost 6 bases, leaving 6 bases of the junction unmatched. The CDR3 is CASRGDREAETQYF. CDR3 nucleotides: TGTGCCAGTAGGGGGGACAGGGAGGCAGAGACCCAGTACTTC.

This clone appeared a few times. The V gene is TRBV5-4, the J gene TRBJ2-1, with a possible D match to TRBD2 (5 bases). With 4 bases removed from V and 12 bases from J, the gap between germline ends came to 17 bases. This CDR3 is 13 amino acids long. In germline, CDR1 is SGHNT, CDR2 YYREEE (reference sequence). The CDR3 region has the DNA TGTGCCAGCAGCGTGGACTTCACCCGATGGCAGTTCTTC. It encodes CASSVDFTRWQFF.

The chain couples TRBV6-5 to TRBJ2-1, with 10 bases that match TRBD2. Germline V gene lookup returns CDR1 MNHEY and CDR2 SVGAGI. V trimming: 0 bases; J trimming: 4 bases; junction bases outside the gene matches: 3. This CDR3 spans 16 amino acids. The CDR3 bases are TGTGCCAGCAGTTACTCTTCAGCGGGAGGGTACAATGAGCAGTTCTTC. This codes for CASSYSSAGGYNEQFF.

This clone was picked up a small number of times. The V call is TRBV9, the J call TRBJ1-6, with D possibly matching TRBD1 (5 bases). CDR3 length: 17 amino acids. Germline CDR1 is SGDLS and CDR2 is YYNGEE. Trimming removed 3 bases at V and 7 bases at J, with 20 bases between. The CDR3 DNA is TGTGCCAGCAGCGGGCCCCTAAGCAGGGCCGGGAATTCACCCCTCCACTTT. Translated: CASSGPLSRAGNSPLHF.

This clone appeared once. The chain has TRBV4-2 and TRBJ2-5, with 9 positions matching TRBD1. The CDR3 consists of 15 residues. From germline, CDR1 is LGHNA and CDR2 YNFKEQ. The J segment lost 5 bases and the V segment lost 3 bases, leaving 7 bases of the junction unmatched. The CDR3 DNA sequence: TGTGCCAGCAGCCACGGGGACAGGGTTTCGGAGACCCAGTACTTC. Protein product: CASSHGDRVSETQYF.

This clone appeared once. J is TRBJ2-5 and V is TRBV5-1; perhaps TRBD2 as D (6 bases). Germline values: CDR1 SGHRS, CDR2 YFSETQ. The V and J ends lost 5 bases and 11 bases respectively, with 16 bases between them. The CDR3 spans 12 residues. The CDR3 nucleotides are TGCGCCAGCAGTTCTCCTTCGGGGGAGCAGTACTTC. Translating it yields CASSSPSGEQYF.

This rearrangement joins TRBV27 to TRBJ2-5; D gene ambiguous. Germline V lookup: CDR1 MNHEY, CDR2 SMNVEV (reference sequence). The CDR3 loop spans 13 amino acids. Trimming took 5 bases from V and 5 from J, leaving 12 bases between them. The CDR3 loop is CASSHTPGETQYF. The CDR3 coding sequence is TGTGCCAGCAGTCATACGCCCGGGGAGACCCAGTACTTC.

The chain couples TRBV4-1 to TRBJ2-1; 10 bases agree with TRBD2. The J segment lost 0 bases and the V segment lost 1 base, leaving 9 bases of the junction unmatched. The CDR3 loop spans 19 amino acids. The germline V gene encodes CDR1 MGHRA and CDR2 YSYEKL. The chain's CDR3 is CASSQVPGLAVTSYNEQFF. CDR3 DNA: TGCGCCAGCAGCCAAGTCCCCGGACTAGCGGTTACCTCCTACAATGAGCAGTTCTTC.

The J gene is TRBJ1-2, the V gene TRBV5-1; maybe TRBD1 (6 bases). Germline V gene sequence: CDR1 SGHRS, CDR2 YFSETQ. The CDR3 sequence is 15 residues long. Trimming stripped 2 bases from V and 2 bases from J, with 13 bases between. The CDR3 region is CASSFRSGENYGYTF. As DNA, the CDR3 is TGCGCCAGCAGCTTTAGATCAGGGGAAAACTATGGCTACACCTTC.

The chain links TRBV18 to TRBJ2-1; 15 bases align to TRBD2. The CDR3 totals 17 residues. With 3 bases clipped from V and 4 bases from J, the junction kept 4 bases outside the gene matches. Germline V lookup: CDR1 KGHSH, CDR2 LQKENI. The CDR3 here is CASSPGTSGGTYNEQFF. CDR3 nucleotides: TGTGCCAGCTCACCGGGGACTAGCGGGGGGACTTACAATGAGCAGTTCTTC.

Remarks on this clone: A read error may account for a junction end that differs from germline. The chain employs TRBV5-1 and TRBJ2-7, with D possibly matching TRBD1 (6 bases). Germline CDR1 is SGHRS and CDR2 is YFSETQ. The CDR3 loop spans 15 amino acids. The DNA for the CDR3 is TGCGCCAGCAGTTTGGACAGCTATGTTTCCTACGAGCAGTACTTC. Amino acid sequence: CASSLDSYVSYEQYF. Looking up the rest from reference TRBV5-1 and TRBJ2-7 gives the full variable domain: KAGVTQTPRYLIKTRGQQVTLSCSPISGHRSVSWYQQTPGQGLQFLFEYFSETQRNKGNFPGRFSGRQFSNSRSEMNVSTLELGDSALYLCASSLDSYVSYEQYFGPGTRLTVT.

This chain uses TRBV28 with TRBJ1-1, with TRBD1 as a possible D gene (5 bases). Trimming removed 3 bases from V and 1 base from J, with 9 bases in between. The CDR3 totals 14 residues. Germline CDR1 and CDR2: MDHEN and SYDVKM. The CDR3 region has the DNA TGTGCCAGCAGTTTGCGGGGCTGGAACACTGAAGCTTTCTTT. It codes for CASSLRGWNTEAFF. Full variable domain (remainder filled in from reference TRBV28 and TRBJ1-1): DVKVTQSSRYLVKRTGEKVFLECVQDMDHENMFWYRQDPGLGLRLIYFSYDVKMKEKGDIPEGYSVSREKKERFSLILESASTNQTSMYLCASSLRGWNTEAFFGQGTRLTVV.

This chain connects TRBV30 to TRBJ1-6; maybe TRBD1 (5 bases). Germline V lookup: CDR1 GTSNPN, CDR2 SVGIG (reference sequence). Trimming took 5 bases from V and 9 from J, leaving 17 bases between them. The length of the CDR3 is 14 residues. The CDR3 DNA reads TGTGCCTGGGGAGGGTATGGGGGAAGTTCACCCCTCCACTTT. Amino acids: CAWGGYGGSSPLHF.

The genes are TRBV6-1 and TRBJ2-7; TRBD1 agrees at 10 bases. The CDR3 is 15 amino acids. The germline gives CDR1 MNHNS, CDR2 SASEGT. The V gene end was trimmed by 3 bases and the J gene end by 5 bases; junction bases not matched to a gene: 7. CDR3 loop: CASSDRGDRGDEQYF. The CDR3 coding sequence is TGTGCCAGCAGTGACAGGGGGGACAGGGGTGACGAGCAGTACTTC.

The chain links TRBV4-1 to TRBJ2-7, with 8 nucleotides matching TRBD1. Per germline, CDR1 MGHRA and CDR2 YSYEKL. V shed 3 bases, J shed 6 bases, and the junction held 10 bases outside the gene matches. This CDR3 region has 15 residues. The CDR3 loop reads CASSQSTGGRGEQYF. The CDR3 bases are TGCGCCAGCAGCCAGAGCACAGGGGGGAGAGGCGAGCAGTACTTC.

A few counts support this clone. The gene calls are TRBV7-9 and TRBJ1-2; 7 bases fit TRBD1. Per germline, CDR1 SEHNR and CDR2 FQNEAQ (reference sequence). The CDR3 extends over 13 amino acids. J gave up 6 bases and V 5 bases, and 6 bases lay outside the gene matches. CDR3 sequence (DNA): TGTGCCAGCAGCGAGGGACAGCTGGATGGCTACACCTTC. This sequence encodes CASSEGQLDGYTF.